The clone carrying this TCR beta chain showed up just a few times. The target antigen is unknown. This sample was included in a study of beta chain features in type 1 diabetes. Points from the study as a whole: The cDNA sequencing approach could over-represent high-TCR-expressing cells. There were fewer insertions and more deletions at the VDJ junctions of type 1 diabetes patients. A moderate, significant TCRB CDR3 shortening appeared in type 1 diabetes across four CD4+ subsets.

Trimming cost V 6 bases and J 5 bases; bases outside gene matches: 6. The CDR3 spans 14 residues. CDR1 and CDR2 (germline): ENHRY, SYGVKD. Sequenced material consisted of expressed TCRB transcripts (all of the isolated RNA was reverse transcribed). Profiled with immunoSEQ multiplex PCR; TCRdb holds only in-frame clones, not every one. The data contain some 150,000 clones, 8.5% to 14% of them singletons. This TCR derives from a man between 18 and 35 years old in good health. This chain connects TRBV10-3 to TRBJ2-5, with 10 bases fitting TRBD1. The sample taken for sequencing was central memory CD4+ T cells from blood. Here the CDR3 reads CAISLGQGWETQYF. The DNA for the CDR3 is TGTGCCATCAGCCTGGGACAGGGGTGGGAGACCCAGTACTTC.